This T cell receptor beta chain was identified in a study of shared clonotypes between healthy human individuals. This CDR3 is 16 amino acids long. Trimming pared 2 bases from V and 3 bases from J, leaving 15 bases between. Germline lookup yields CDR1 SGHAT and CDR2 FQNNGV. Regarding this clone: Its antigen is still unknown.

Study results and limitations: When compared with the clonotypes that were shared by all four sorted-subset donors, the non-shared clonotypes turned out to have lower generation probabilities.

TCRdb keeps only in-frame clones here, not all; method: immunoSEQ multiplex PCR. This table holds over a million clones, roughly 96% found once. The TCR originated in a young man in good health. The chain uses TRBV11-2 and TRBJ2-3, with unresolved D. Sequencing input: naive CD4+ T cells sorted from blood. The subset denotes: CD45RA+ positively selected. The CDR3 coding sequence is TGTGCCAGCAGCTTAAGGGCATCCTCTGTAACAGATACGCAGTATTTT. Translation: CASSLRASSVTDTQYF.